These T cell receptor beta chains were read from a single sample in a study of CD4 T cells in relation to SARS-CoV-2 and coronaviruses. Which antigens these TCRs recognize remains unknown. TCRdb's table, derived via immunoSEQ multiplex PCR, lists solely in-frame clones and lacks some. The sample includes 35,000 to 45,000 clones, approximately 84% seen only once; the top ten take 1% to 1.5%. Sequencing was done on a sample of naive CD4+ T cells from PBMCs, cultured in vitro. The receptors were gathered from an adult with COVID-19. The CDR3 runs from the conserved cysteine through the conserved F or W. Fields, in order: J gene, V gene, clone size, D gene, CDR3 protein, CDR3 DNA. D genes are given only for firm matches. Expanded clones get a size class; other rows say once, few or many, or leave the size out.

TRBJ2-2,TRBV11-2,NA,NA,CASSARGLAPGELFF,TGTGCCAGCAGCGCCCGGGGGCTAGCCCCCGGGGAGCTGTTTTTT
TRBJ2-3,TRBV9,NA,NA,CASSEDPGQREADTQYF,TGTGCCAGCAGCGAAGACCCGGGACAGAGGGAGGCAGATACGCAGTATTTT
TRBJ2-1,TRBV20-1,NA,NA,CSAGGDGSYNEQFF,TGCAGTGCTGGTGGTGATGGGTCCTACAATGAGCAGTTCTTC
TRBJ2-7,TRBV6-5,NA,TRBD1,CASSRPGQASYEQYF,TGTGCCAGCAGCCGCCCGGGACAGGCGAGCTACGAGCAGTACTTC
TRBJ2-5,TRBV7-9,NA,TRBD1,CASSLIQGAKETQYF,TGTGCCAGCAGCTTAATCCAGGGGGCAAAAGAGACCCAGTACTTC
TRBJ2-5,TRBV6-2/TRBV6-3,NA,NA,CASSSSERETQYF,TGTGCCAGCAGTTCCTCGGAAAGAGAGACCCAGTACTTC
TRBJ2-3,TRBV9,few,NA,CASSVGTDTQYF,TGTGCCAGCAGCGTAGGCACAGATACGCAGTATTTT
TRBJ1-2,TRBV24-1,NA,NA,CATSDLFWARERGYTF,TGTGCCACCAGTGACCTCTTCTGGGCCAGGGAAAGGGGCTACACCTTC
TRBJ1-3,TRBV28,NA,NA,CASSPAGDIAFSGNTIYF,TGTGCCAGCAGCCCTGCCGGGGACATCGCCTTCTCTGGAAACACCATATATTTT
TRBJ2-2,TRBV27,once,NA,CASSLGLNTGELFF,TGTGCCAGCAGTTTAGGTTTGAACACCGGGGAGCTGTTTTTT
TRBJ2-1,TRBV9,once,NA,CASSVDGYNEQFF,TGTGCCAGCAGCGTAGATGGGTACAATGAGCAGTTCTTC
TRBJ2-7,TRBV29-1,NA,TRBD1,CSVGFRDRVYEQYF,TGCAGCGTTGGATTCCGGGACAGGGTTTACGAGCAGTACTTC
TRBJ1-2,TRBV30,NA,NA,CAWSVLREARGYTF,TGTGCCTGGAGTGTACTTAGGGAGGCGCGAGGCTACACCTTC
TRBJ1-1,TRBV19,NA,TRBD1,CASATNRGPDTEAFF,TGTGCCAGTGCCACAAACAGGGGGCCGGACACTGAAGCTTTCTTT
TRBJ2-3,TRBV6-5,once,TRBD1,CASRRTGGGTDTQYF,TGTGCCAGCAGGAGAACAGGGGGCGGCACAGATACGCAGTATTTT
TRBJ1-2,TRBV5-5,few,TRBD1,CASSSGTANYGYTF,TGTGCCAGCAGCTCTGGGACAGCAAATTATGGCTACACCTTC
TRBJ2-5,TRBV28,NA,TRBD2,CASSPSGRGGETQYF,TGTGCCAGCAGCCCAAGCGGGAGAGGCGGGGAGACCCAGTACTTC
TRBJ2-1,TRBV30,NA,TRBD2,CAWSGTSGGIDEQFF,TGTGCCTGGAGTGGAACTAGCGGAGGGATCGATGAGCAGTTCTTC
TRBJ1-1,TRBV2,NA,TRBD1,CASSEKKGGASTEAFF,TGTGCCAGCAGTGAGAAGAAAGGGGGCGCGAGCACTGAAGCTTTCTTT
TRBJ2-3,TRBV3-1/TRBV3-2,NA,NA,CASSQFTVGGLGTDTQYF,TGTGCCAGCAGCCAGTTTACGGTAGGAGGGTTAGGCACAGATACGCAGTATTTT
TRBJ2-3,TRBV2,NA,NA,CASAESVGFLADTQYF,TGTGCCAGCGCCGAAAGCGTGGGATTTTTGGCAGATACGCAGTATTTT
TRBJ2-1,TRBV12-3/TRBV12-4,NA,NA,CASRSRGEQFF,TGTGCCAGCAGGAGTAGGGGTGAGCAGTTCTTC
TRBJ1-2,TRBV28,NA,NA,CASSSRWDGYTF,TGTGCCAGCAGCTCCAGATGGGATGGCTACACCTTC
TRBJ2-1,TRBV7-2,NA,TRBD2,CASSLAPGLEDEQFF,TGTGCCAGCAGCTTAGCCCCGGGACTAGAAGATGAGCAGTTCTTC
TRBJ1-4,TRBV28,NA,NA,CASSLRDNEKLFF,TGTGCCAGCAGTTTAAGGGATAATGAAAAACTGTTTTTT
TRBJ1-5,TRBV24-1,NA,NA,CATSDFGNQPQHF,TGTGCCACCAGTGATTTTGGTAATCAGCCCCAGCATTTT
TRBJ2-3,TRBV7-2,NA,TRBD1,CASSSTGMGTDTQYF,TGTGCCAGCAGCTCGACAGGGATGGGCACAGATACGCAGTATTTT
TRBJ2-7,TRBV7-8,once,NA,CASSPAKWEAAEAYEQYF,TGTGCCAGCAGCCCCGCAAAATGGGAAGCAGCGGAGGCCTACGAGCAGTACTTC
TRBJ1-4,TRBV30,NA,TRBD1,CAGDRANEKLFF,TGTGCCGGGGACAGGGCAAACGAAAAACTGTTTTTT
TRBJ2-2,TRBV9,NA,TRBD2,CASSVGLAGGEELFF,TGTGCCAGCAGCGTCGGACTAGCGGGAGGGGAGGAGCTGTTTTTT
TRBJ2-7,TRBV19,few,TRBD1,CASSTDRGIYEQYF,TGTGCCAGTAGTACGGACAGGGGAATCTACGAGCAGTACTTC
TRBJ2-1,TRBV10-3,NA,TRBD1,CAIRGQGRDEQFF,TGTGCCATCAGAGGACAGGGGAGGGATGAGCAGTTCTTC
TRBJ2-1,TRBV28,once,NA,CASELFSHANEQFF,TGTGCCAGCGAGTTGTTTAGCCATGCGAATGAGCAGTTCTTC
TRBJ1-6,TRBV5-1,NA,NA,CASSPDGSSYNSPLHF,TGCGCCAGCAGCCCCGACGGGAGCTCCTATAATTCACCCCTCCACTTT
TRBJ2-2,TRBV7-9,NA,NA,CASSSRGGRANTGELFF,TGTGCCAGCAGCTCCCGGGGAGGCAGAGCGAACACCGGGGAGCTGTTTTTT
TRBJ2-1,TRBV3-1/TRBV3-2,NA,NA,CASSQLREQFF,TGTGCCAGCAGCCAACTCCGTGAGCAGTTCTTC
TRBJ2-2,TRBV7-3,once,TRBD2,CASSLTAGTGELFF,TGTGCCAGCAGCTTAACAGCGGGAACCGGGGAGCTGTTTTTT
TRBJ1-2,TRBV13,NA,TRBD1,CASSPPGPNRGRGDGYTF,TGTGCCAGCAGCCCACCGGGCCCCAACAGGGGTCGAGGGGATGGCTACACCTTC
TRBJ1-5,TRBV20-1,few,NA,CSASSLGQQPQHF,TGCAGTGCTAGTAGCCTTGGCCAACAGCCCCAGCATTTT
TRBJ1-1,TRBV28,few,NA,CASSLISRHITEAFF,TGTGCCAGCAGTTTAATTAGTCGACATATCACTGAAGCTTTCTTT
TRBJ2-5,TRBV9,NA,NA,CASSPTSGAMGWETQYF,TGTGCCAGCAGCCCTACGTCGGGCGCGATGGGTTGGGAGACCCAGTACTTC
TRBJ1-3,TRBV6-2/TRBV6-3,NA,NA,CASSYGRISGNTIYF,TGTGCCAGCAGTTACGGGCGGATCTCTGGAAACACCATATATTTT
TRBJ2-7,TRBV30,NA,NA,CAWSVGGSSYEQYF,TGTGCCTGGAGTGTTGGGGGGAGCTCCTACGAGCAGTACTTC
TRBJ1-5,TRBV2,NA,TRBD1,CASRPQGTGGFQPQHF,TGTGCCAGCAGACCTCAGGGGACAGGGGGGTTTCAGCCCCAGCATTTT
TRBJ2-5,TRBV20-1,NA,NA,CSASTLTDRQETQYF,TGCAGTGCTAGTACCCTGACAGACAGACAAGAGACCCAGTACTTC
TRBJ2-6,TRBV30,once,NA,CAWSSGANVLTF,TGTGCCTGGAGCTCTGGGGCCAACGTCCTGACTTTC
TRBJ2-3,TRBV2,NA,TRBD2,CASITSGGTDTQYF,TGTGCCAGCATCACTAGCGGGGGCACAGATACGCAGTATTTT
TRBJ2-7,TRBV7-6,NA,TRBD2,CASSSRTEPGLGLYF,TGTGCCAGCAGCTCCCGGACAGAACCGGGACTAGGACTGTACTTC
TRBJ2-7,TRBV5-4,NA,NA,CASSLARGNEQYF,TGTGCCAGCAGCTTGGCCAGGGGTAACGAGCAGTACTTC
TRBJ1-1,TRBV11-2,NA,TRBD1,CASSWDRTNTEAFF,TGTGCCAGCAGCTGGGACAGAACGAACACTGAAGCTTTCTTT
TRBJ2-3,TRBV7-8,NA,TRBD1,CASSPQGGTDTQYF,TGTGCCAGCAGTCCCCAGGGGGGCACAGATACGCAGTATTTT
TRBJ2-3,TRBV9,NA,NA,CASSVGGEPFSDTQYF,TGTGCCAGCAGCGTAGGCGGGGAGCCTTTTTCCGATACGCAGTATTTT
TRBJ2-6,TRBV4-3,NA,NA,CASSYGMRASGANVLTF,TGCGCCAGCAGCTACGGGATGCGAGCATCTGGGGCCAACGTCCTGACTTTC
TRBJ1-3,TRBV3-1/TRBV3-2,NA,NA,CASSQAGAGNTIYF,TGTGCCAGCAGCCAAGCGGGAGCTGGAAACACCATATATTTT
TRBJ1-1,TRBV2,NA,NA,CASGGGSGTEAFF,TGTGCCAGCGGAGGGGGTTCGGGCACTGAAGCTTTCTTT